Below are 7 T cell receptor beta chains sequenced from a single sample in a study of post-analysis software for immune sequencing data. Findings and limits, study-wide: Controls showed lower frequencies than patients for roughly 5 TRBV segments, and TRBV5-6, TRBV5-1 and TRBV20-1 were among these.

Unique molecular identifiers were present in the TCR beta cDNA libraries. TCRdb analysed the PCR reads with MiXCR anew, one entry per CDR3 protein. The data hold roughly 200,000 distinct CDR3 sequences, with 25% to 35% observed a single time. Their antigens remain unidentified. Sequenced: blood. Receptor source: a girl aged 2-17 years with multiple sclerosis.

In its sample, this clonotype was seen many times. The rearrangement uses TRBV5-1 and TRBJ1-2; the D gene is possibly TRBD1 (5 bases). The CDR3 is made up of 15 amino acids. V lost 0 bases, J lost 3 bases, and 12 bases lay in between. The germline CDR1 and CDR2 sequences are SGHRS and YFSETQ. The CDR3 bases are TGCGCCAGCAGCTTGGCAGGGCCCTTATACTATGGCTACACCTTC. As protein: CASSLAGPLYYGYTF. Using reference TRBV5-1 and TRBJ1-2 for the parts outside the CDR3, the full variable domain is KAGVTQTPRYLIKTRGQQVTLSCSPISGHRSVSWYQQTPGQGLQFLFEYFSETQRNKGNFPGRFSGRQFSNSRSEMNVSTLELGDSALYLCASSLAGPLYYGYTFGSGTRLTVV.

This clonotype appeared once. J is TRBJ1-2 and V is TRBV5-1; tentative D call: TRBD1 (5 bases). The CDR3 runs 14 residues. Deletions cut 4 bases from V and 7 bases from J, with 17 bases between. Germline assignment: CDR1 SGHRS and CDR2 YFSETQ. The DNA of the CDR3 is TGCGCCAGCAGCCCCCGGCGCGAGGGGCCTGGCTACACCTTC. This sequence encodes CASSPRREGPGYTF. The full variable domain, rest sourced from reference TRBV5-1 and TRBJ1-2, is KAGVTQTPRYLIKTRGQQVTLSCSPISGHRSVSWYQQTPGQGLQFLFEYFSETQRNKGNFPGRFSGRQFSNSRSEMNVSTLELGDSALYLCASSPRREGPGYTFGSGTRLTVV.

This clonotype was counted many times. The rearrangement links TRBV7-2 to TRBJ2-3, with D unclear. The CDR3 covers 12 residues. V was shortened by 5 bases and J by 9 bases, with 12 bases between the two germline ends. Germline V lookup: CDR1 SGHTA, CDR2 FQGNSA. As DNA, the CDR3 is TGTGCCAGCAGCCTAGGCCCTCCGACGCAGTATTTT. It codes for CASSLGPPTQYF.

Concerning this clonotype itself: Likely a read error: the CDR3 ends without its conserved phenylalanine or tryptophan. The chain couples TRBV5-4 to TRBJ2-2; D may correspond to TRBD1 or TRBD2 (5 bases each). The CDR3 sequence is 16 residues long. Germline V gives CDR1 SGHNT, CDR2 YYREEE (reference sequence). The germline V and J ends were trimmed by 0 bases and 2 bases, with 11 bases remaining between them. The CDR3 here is CASSLGGSLNTGELFV. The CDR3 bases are TGTGCCAGCAGCTTGGGGGGGAGCTTAAACACCGGGGAGCTGTTTGTT.

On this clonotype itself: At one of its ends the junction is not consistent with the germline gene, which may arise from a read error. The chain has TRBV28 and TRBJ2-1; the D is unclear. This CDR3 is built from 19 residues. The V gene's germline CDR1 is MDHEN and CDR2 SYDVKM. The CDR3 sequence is CASSLNPTDVTLTYNEQFF. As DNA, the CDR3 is TGTGCCAGCAGTTTAAATCCGACGGACGTAACATTAACCTACAACGAGCAGTTCTTC.

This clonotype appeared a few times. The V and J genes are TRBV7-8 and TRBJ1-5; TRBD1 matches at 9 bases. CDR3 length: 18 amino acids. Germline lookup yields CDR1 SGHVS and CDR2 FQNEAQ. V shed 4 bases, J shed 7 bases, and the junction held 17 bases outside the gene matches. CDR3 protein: CASSYGVRDRGGRQPQHF. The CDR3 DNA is TGTGCCAGCAGCTACGGCGTCCGCGACAGGGGGGGGAGGCAGCCCCAGCATTTT.

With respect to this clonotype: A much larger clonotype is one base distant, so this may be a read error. The CDR3 bases are TGCAGCGTTGTCGGCGGGAGAGGGCAGTACTTC. This codes for CSVVGGRGQYF. The genes are TRBV29-1 and TRBJ2-5; 7 bases line up with TRBD2. With 4 bases clipped from V and 11 bases from J, the junction kept 7 bases outside the gene matches. This CDR3 has 11 amino acids. Germline CDR1 reads SQVTM; CDR2 reads ANQGSEA.